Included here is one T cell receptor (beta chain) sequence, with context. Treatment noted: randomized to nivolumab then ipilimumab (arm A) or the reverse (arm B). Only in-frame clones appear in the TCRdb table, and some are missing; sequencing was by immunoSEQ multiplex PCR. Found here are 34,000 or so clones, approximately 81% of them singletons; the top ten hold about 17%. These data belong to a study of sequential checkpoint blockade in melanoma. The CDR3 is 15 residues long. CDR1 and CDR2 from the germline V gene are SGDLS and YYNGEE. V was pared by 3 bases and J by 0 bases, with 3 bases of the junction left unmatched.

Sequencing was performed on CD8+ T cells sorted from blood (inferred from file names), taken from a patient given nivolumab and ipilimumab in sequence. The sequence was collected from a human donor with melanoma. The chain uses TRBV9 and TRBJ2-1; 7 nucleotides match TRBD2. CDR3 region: CASSAGGGSYNEQFF. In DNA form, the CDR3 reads TGTGCCAGCAGCGCCGGCGGGGGCTCCTACAATGAGCAGTTCTTC.